This T cell receptor (beta chain) was captured by sequencing in a study of Graves' ophthalmopathy and Graves' hyperthyroidism (dated by TCRdb to the late 2010s). Study-level background: Peripheral blood was collected at initial diagnosis, prior to any treatment. The study used signatures of the TCR beta repertoire to tell Graves' ophthalmopathy apart from Graves' hyperthyroidism and to predict which patients would progress to ophthalmopathy. In total, some 130 blood samples were TCR-sequenced: 40 to 45 ophthalmopathy, under 80 hyperthyroidism and around 17 hyperthyroidism-to-ophthalmopathy patients. To explore V-J signatures that separate ophthalmopathy from hyperthyroidism, a discovery set of 95 to 100 patients was enrolled, consisting of approximately 45 with ophthalmopathy and around 57 with stable hyperthyroidism. An independent validation cohort comprised 18 hyperthyroidism patients and roughly 15 patients who later progressed from hyperthyroidism to ophthalmopathy. T-cell repertoires of thyroid tissue and blood were compared in six or seven hyperthyroidism patients. Once sampling was done, hyperthyroidism patients were given methimazole at a starting dose of 30 mg daily, while ophthalmopathy patients were given high-dose intravenous methylprednisolone. The 80 to 100 discovery patients were randomly divided into training and test sets at a 7:3 ratio.

Study-wide conclusions, independent of this receptor: Among expanded thyroid clonotypes with frequency above 0.001, most also showed up in blood, which suggests that blood repertoires may reflect the thyroid immune response. In cross-validation, the 13-signature model distinguished ophthalmopathy from stable hyperthyroidism with approximately 90% sensitivity and approximately 81% specificity, and in the test set the corresponding values were approximately 80% and 75%. In validation, the model predicted ophthalmopathy progression with more than 70% sensitivity and approximately 75% specificity; roughly eleven predicted patients were CT-confirmed with GO in a median of about 6.2 months. No statistical method was used to set the sample size in advance, and the investigators knew which group each participant was assigned to.

TCR beta CDR3 regions were amplified from RNA transcripts for repertoire sequencing. A first-round RT-PCR used HTBI primers with the Qiagen OneStep RT-PCR kit, followed by a second-round multiplex PCR, size selection and purification. Libraries were sequenced paired-end with 100 bp reads on an Illumina HiSeq2000. The authors' pipeline ran thus. SOAPnuke was used for read processing, and reads with adapters, uncalled bases, a mean Phred below 15, or no exact constant-primer or identifier match were discarded. COPE v1.2.5 was used to merge high-quality paired reads. Each unique nucleotide sequence was defined as a clonotype, and clonotypes were aligned to IMGT TRB V, D and J references with MiTCR v1.1. The analysis was limited to V-J combinations with a frequency above 0.0001, which together covered 98% to 99.2% of repertoires. For each V-J combination, a TCR clonal expansion and chaos score was defined as F50 clonal expansion divided by the chaos observed in the TCRdist matrix. Welch's t-statistics and random forest were used to reduce the features to 10 to 15 V-J combinations, which were then used as input to a naive Bayes classifier. Thyroid-blood repertoire similarity was quantified with the Morisita-Horn index. TCRdb cleaned the public reads at Q25 with fastp, built clones with MiXCR and kept in-frame beta chains. Here each entry gathers all rows of one CDR3 protein and keeps the most common genes and DNA. TCRdb, rather than the study authors, made the V and J calls. The sample table shows hundreds of thousands of distinct CDR3 sequences, and less than 20% are seen once. Clones ranked in the top ten supply about 7% of the sample.

A patient counted as having stable hyperthyroidism if there was no progression to ophthalmopathy within 18 months of follow-up. Hyperthyroidism patients were newly diagnosed, with disease duration under 2 months, and aged 18 to 65 years. Patients with other autoimmune diseases, uncontrolled infections, pregnancy or lactation were excluded. Diagnosis was based on clinical symptoms, serum thyroxine, TRAb, thyroid ultrasound and orbital computed tomography. Using Ficoll-Paque density gradient centrifugation, PBMCs were isolated from less than 13 ml of fresh peripheral blood. Total RNA was extracted with Trizol reagent and quality-checked on an Agilent 2100 Bioanalyzer. CDR1 and CDR2 are drawn from the germline V gene: SGHVT, SQSDAQ. V gives up 1 base and J gives up 7 bases, and the segment between their germline ends measures 10 bases. There are 13 amino acids in the CDR3, from cysteine to phenylalanine inclusive. This entry keeps only the CDR3 DNA: 39 bases, framed from base 1.

With regard to this clonotype: There is no known antigen for this receptor. The sample holds no much larger clone one base away, and base qualities are not on file.

The sequence came from a young woman with stable Graves' hyperthyroidism. Donor details come from another sample of the same person, matched by shared clones. Material for sequencing was peripheral blood. The rearrangement combines TRBV7-4 with TRBJ1-2; perhaps TRBD1 is the D gene, with 5 bases matching. The CDR3 amino acid sequence is: CASSLDTGGGYTF. The DNA reads as follows: TGTGCCAGCAGCTTAGATACAGGAGGTGGCTACACCTTC.